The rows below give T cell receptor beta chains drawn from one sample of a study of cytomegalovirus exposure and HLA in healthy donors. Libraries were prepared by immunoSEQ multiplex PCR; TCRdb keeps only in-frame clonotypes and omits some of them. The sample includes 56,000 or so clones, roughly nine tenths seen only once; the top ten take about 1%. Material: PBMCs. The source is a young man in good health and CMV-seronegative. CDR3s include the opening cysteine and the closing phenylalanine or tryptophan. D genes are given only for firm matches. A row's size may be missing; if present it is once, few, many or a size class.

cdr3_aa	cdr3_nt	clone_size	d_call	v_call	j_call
CASSSGQGPGNTIYF	TGTGCCAGCAGCTCGGGACAGGGGCCTGGAAACACCATATATTTT	once	TRBD1	TRBV13	TRBJ1-3
CASSEDGGSTGELFF	TGTGCCAGCAGTGAAGACGGGGGGTCCACCGGGGAGCTGTTTTTT	-	TRBD2	TRBV6-1	TRBJ2-2
CASSLAPRYNYGYTF	TGTGCCAGCAGCTTAGCGCCACGCTATAACTATGGCTACACCTTC	once	-	TRBV7-9	TRBJ1-2
CSAKGTSGREAYEQYF	TGCAGCGCTAAAGGGACTAGCGGGAGGGAGGCCTACGAGCAGTACTTC	-	TRBD2	TRBV29-1	TRBJ2-7
CASSLSGRDTDTQYF	TGTGCCAGCAGCTTAAGCGGGAGAGACACAGATACGCAGTATTTT	once	TRBD2	TRBV7-2	TRBJ2-3
CASSLGGLAGVFEQFF	TGTGCCAGCAGCCTGGGCGGGCTAGCGGGAGTTTTTGAGCAGTTCTTC	-	TRBD2	TRBV11-3	TRBJ2-1
CASSINRGLVTEAFF	TGTGCCAGTAGTATAAATAGGGGGTTGGTCACTGAAGCTTTCTTT	-	-	TRBV19	TRBJ1-1
CATDPGLAANEQFF	TGTGCCACCGACCCGGGACTAGCGGCCAATGAGCAGTTCTTC	-	TRBD2	TRBV15	TRBJ2-1
CASTHRDTQYF	TGTGCCAGTACGCATAGAGATACGCAGTATTTT	-	-	TRBV19	TRBJ2-3
CASSRDRDEKLFF	TGTGCCAGCTCACGGGACAGGGATGAAAAACTGTTTTTT	-	TRBD1	TRBV18	TRBJ1-4
CASSPIRGAVHNEQFF	TGTGCCAGCAGTCCCATCCGCGGGGCCGTCCACAATGAGCAGTTCTTC	-	-	TRBV11-2	TRBJ2-1
CASARAGGKMAGELFF	TGTGCCAGCGCCCGGGCAGGGGGCAAGATGGCCGGGGAGCTGTTTTTT	once	TRBD1	TRBV5-4	TRBJ2-2
CASSTGTSYEQYF	TGTGCCAGCAGCACCGGGACTAGCTACGAGCAGTACTTC	-	TRBD2	TRBV7-2	TRBJ2-7
CSVSRVGNGYTF	TGCAGCGTTAGCAGGGTAGGAAATGGCTACACCTTC	-	-	TRBV29-1	TRBJ1-2
CASSPVEETQYF	TGTGCCAGCAGTCCCGTAGAGGAGACCCAGTACTTC	-	-	TRBV6-5	TRBJ2-5
CASSVATSRGDEQFF	TGTGCCAGCAGCGTAGCTACGTCCAGGGGCGATGAGCAGTTCTTC	-	-	TRBV9	TRBJ2-1
CASSAPGLASNEQFF	TGTGCCAGCAGCGCTCCGGGACTAGCTTCCAATGAGCAGTTCTTC	once	TRBD2	TRBV9	TRBJ2-1
CASSFYGFMNTEAFF	TGTGCCAGCAGCTTTTACGGGTTCATGAACACTGAAGCTTTCTTT	-	-	TRBV5-4	TRBJ1-1